This is a list of T cell receptor beta chains from one sample in a study of shared clonotypes between healthy human individuals. TCRdb's table, derived via immunoSEQ multiplex PCR, lists solely in-frame clones and lacks some. The sample consists of more than 2,000,000 clones, 90% to 95% of them appearing once. What was sequenced was naive CD4+ T cells from PBMCs. The receptors were gathered from a man aged 18-30 years in good health. Some clones in this sample may be carry-over from other donors' samples. Each CDR3 is given with its conserved first and last residue. Each record gives: CDR3 protein, V gene, clone size, J gene. A row's size may be missing; if present it is once, few, many or a size class.

CDR3aa: CAWRLPGQGIFYTF
v_gene: TRBV30
abundance: .
j_gene: TRBJ1-2

CDR3aa: CASSLGSITEAFF
v_gene: TRBV5-1
abundance: .
j_gene: TRBJ1-1

CDR3aa: CASSLGGSQNYGYTF
v_gene: TRBV5-1
abundance: few
j_gene: TRBJ1-2

CDR3aa: CASSWAAKSIQYF
v_gene: TRBV19
abundance: .
j_gene: TRBJ2-4

CDR3aa: CASSTEGSISGNTIYF
v_gene: TRBV2
abundance: .
j_gene: TRBJ1-3

CDR3aa: CASSADRNYGYTF
v_gene: TRBV11-1
abundance: .
j_gene: TRBJ1-2

CDR3aa: CASSSPARAGANVLTF
v_gene: TRBV27
abundance: .
j_gene: TRBJ2-6

CDR3aa: CASSEGPWRTGELFF
v_gene: TRBV9
abundance: .
j_gene: TRBJ2-2

CDR3aa: CASSLGEGVAINEQFF
v_gene: TRBV5-1
abundance: .
j_gene: TRBJ2-1

CDR3aa: CASSQDYPTRGHGNIQYF
v_gene: TRBV4-2
abundance: .
j_gene: TRBJ2-4

CDR3aa: CASSERTGVAVNQPQHF
v_gene: TRBV10-2
abundance: .
j_gene: TRBJ1-5

CDR3aa: CASSPQTSGRSDAQYF
v_gene: TRBV5-8
abundance: .
j_gene: TRBJ2-3

CDR3aa: CASSRQDGDRVQHTF
v_gene: TRBV4-1
abundance: .
j_gene: TRBJ1-2

CDR3aa: CATRRRRTEQNEQFF
v_gene: TRBV2
abundance: .
j_gene: TRBJ2-1

CDR3aa: CASSFDRESSFF
v_gene: TRBV5-1
abundance: .
j_gene: TRBJ2-1

CDR3aa: CASSPVLNTEAFF
v_gene: TRBV7-3
abundance: .
j_gene: TRBJ1-1

CDR3aa: CASSLLDRGQGTQYF
v_gene: TRBV11-2
abundance: .
j_gene: TRBJ2-5

CDR3aa: CASSLTADRTGKAFF
v_gene: TRBV5-6
abundance: .
j_gene: TRBJ1-1

CDR3aa: CASSPSGQGGSGANVLTF
v_gene: TRBV5-4
abundance: .
j_gene: TRBJ2-6

CDR3aa: CASSFTSGIYRELFF
v_gene: TRBV7-2
abundance: .
j_gene: TRBJ2-2

CDR3aa: CASMTGYQETQYF
v_gene: TRBV28
abundance: once
j_gene: TRBJ2-5

CDR3aa: CASSLSRGSYGYTF
v_gene: TRBV19
abundance: .
j_gene: TRBJ1-2

CDR3aa: CASRPYTEAFF
v_gene: TRBV30
abundance: .
j_gene: TRBJ1-1

CDR3aa: CASYGLMNTEAFF
v_gene: TRBV2
abundance: .
j_gene: TRBJ1-1

CDR3aa: CASSERGQVRDTQYF
v_gene: TRBV19
abundance: .
j_gene: TRBJ2-3

CDR3aa: CASSFGVRGRTQYF
v_gene: TRBV5-6
abundance: .
j_gene: TRBJ2-3

CDR3aa: CASSSGDRGYGGPQHF
v_gene: TRBV19
abundance: .
j_gene: TRBJ1-5

CDR3aa: CASSPLGQKGSQQYF
v_gene: TRBV18
abundance: .
j_gene: TRBJ2-7

CDR3aa: CASSVSATGELFF
v_gene: TRBV9
abundance: .
j_gene: TRBJ2-2

CDR3aa: CASSPVGGNTQYF
v_gene: TRBV7-2
abundance: .
j_gene: TRBJ2-5

CDR3aa: CASSWGQTNEKLFF
v_gene: TRBV28
abundance: .
j_gene: TRBJ1-4

CDR3aa: CASSLARTAYEQYF
v_gene: TRBV5-1
abundance: .
j_gene: TRBJ2-7

CDR3aa: CASSPGQTEFYGYTF
v_gene: TRBV18
abundance: once
j_gene: TRBJ1-2

CDR3aa: CASRLWGDNSNYGYTF
v_gene: TRBV19
abundance: .
j_gene: TRBJ1-2

CDR3aa: CASSQIYNGQGAYTF
v_gene: TRBV6-5
abundance: .
j_gene: TRBJ1-2

CDR3aa: CASSYSERNQPQHF
v_gene: TRBV6-6
abundance: .
j_gene: TRBJ1-5

CDR3aa: CASSGDRGNNSPLHF
v_gene: TRBV25-1
abundance: .
j_gene: TRBJ1-6

CDR3aa: CASSGGTLDEQFF
v_gene: TRBV28
abundance: .
j_gene: TRBJ2-1

CDR3aa: CASSPGGDQPQHF
v_gene: TRBV2
abundance: .
j_gene: TRBJ1-5

CDR3aa: CASSGPRVGSYEQYF
v_gene: TRBV6-1
abundance: .
j_gene: TRBJ2-7

CDR3aa: CASSSAGTAGANVLTF
v_gene: TRBV6-5
abundance: .
j_gene: TRBJ2-6

CDR3aa: CASSLLGQGAGGADTQYF
v_gene: TRBV7-2
abundance: .
j_gene: TRBJ2-3

CDR3aa: CASSPRTGRGNEKLFF
v_gene: TRBV9
abundance: once
j_gene: TRBJ1-4

CDR3aa: CASTPDRGRETQYF
v_gene: TRBV28
abundance: .
j_gene: TRBJ2-5

CDR3aa: CASSFSSGGDEQFF
v_gene: TRBV28
abundance: .
j_gene: TRBJ2-1

CDR3aa: CASSPQSGSYNEQFF
v_gene: TRBV2
abundance: .
j_gene: TRBJ2-1

CDR3aa: CASHLEGYNEKLFF
v_gene: TRBV5-1
abundance: .
j_gene: TRBJ1-4

CDR3aa: CASSLGYISYEQYF
v_gene: TRBV7-9
abundance: once
j_gene: TRBJ2-7

CDR3aa: CASSLQGGSNQPQHF
v_gene: TRBV5-1
abundance: .
j_gene: TRBJ1-5

CDR3aa: CASSESGSGNTIYF
v_gene: TRBV25-1
abundance: .
j_gene: TRBJ1-3